Described below is a single T cell receptor (beta chain) sequence and its context. Sequencing ends 3 residues short of the CDR3 end; the germline J gene provides the rest. The V segment lost 1 base and the J segment 1 base; nucleotides outside the gene matches: 5. The CDR3 sequence is 17 residues long. CDR1 is MNHNS, CDR2 SASEGT, per germline. The data were obtained in a study of T cells in women clearing cervical HPV infection. Cervical HPV DNA detected by MY09/MY11 PCR, typed by dot-blot. Sequencing was performed with immunoSEQ multiplex PCR; in TCRdb, only in-frame clones are kept and a portion is missing. This sample's table reports about 26,000 clones.

The chain joins TRBV6-1 to TRBJ2-3; TRBD2 aligns across 10 bases. The material sequenced was blood buffy coat. The receptor was derived from a woman aged 18 to 75 with a cervical HPV16 infection that either progressed to CIN3+ or cleared (not recorded which). The CDR3 reads CASSEVLAGRGTDTQYF. CDR3 bases read: TGTGCCAGCAGTGAAGTACTAGCGGGGAGGGGCACAGATACG.